The 9 T cell receptor beta chains given below trace back to one sample, sequenced in a study of molecular identifiers for immune sequencing clone quantification. TCRdb called the PCR reads again in MiXCR, with one record for every CDR3 protein. Altogether about 500,000 distinct CDR3 sequences are present, under 30% being singletons, with the ten largest covering roughly 0.77%. Sequencing was performed on naive CD8+ T cells from blood, with Jurkat cell RNA spiked in. The subset: FACS-sorted CD8+CD4-CCR7+CD45RA+ naive T cells. The receptors shown here come from a human donor in good health. Some libraries in this study had Jurkat cell RNA spiked in.

This clonotype was seen at least ten times. The CDR3 bases are TGCAGCGTTGGACCTGGCAGGGACGAGCAGTACTTC. Amino acids: CSVGPGRDEQYF. The chain recombines TRBV29-1 with TRBJ2-7, with a tentative D call TRBD1 (5 bases). CDR1 is SQVTM and CDR2 is ANQGSEA in the germline V gene. CDR3 length equals 12 residues. With 4 bases removed from V and 5 bases from J, the gap between germline ends came to 12 bases.

Points on this clonotype: Sequence at one end of the junction differs from germline and may be a read error. The CDR3 protein is CARSQDRTYMNTEAFF. As DNA, the CDR3 is TGCGCCCGCAGCCAAGATCGGACTTACATGAACACTGAAGCTTTCTTT. This chain connects TRBV4-3 to TRBJ1-1, with D unclear. The CDR3 runs 16 residues. The germline CDR1 and CDR2 sequences are LGHNA and YSLEER.

This clonotype turned up a few times. The rearrangement links TRBV6-5 to TRBJ1-6; possible D gene TRBD1, 5 bases. This CDR3 has 14 amino acids. Germline loops: CDR1 MNHEY, CDR2 SVGAGI. Trimming removed 0 bases at V and 12 bases at J, with 12 bases between. The CDR3 DNA is TGTGCCAGCAGTTACTCGACAGCAGGGTTACCCCTCCACTTT. Residues: CASSYSTAGLPLHF.

This clonotype was detected only a few times. The J gene is TRBJ2-3, the V gene TRBV27; D unclear. Per the germline V gene, CDR1 is MNHEY and CDR2 is SMNVEV (reference sequence). The CDR3 is 13 amino acids. The V end was cut by 1 base, the J end by 2 bases, with 4 bases between. CDR3 bases: TGTGCCAGCAGTTTATTCCACACAGATACGCAGTATTTT. The encoded protein is CASSLFHTDTQYF.

This clonotype was counted a few times. The J gene is TRBJ1-5, the V gene TRBV4-3, with D possibly being TRBD1 (6 bases). CDR1 is LGHNA, CDR2 YSLEER, per germline. The V end lost 1 base, the J end lost 5 bases, and 24 bases lay between the germline ends. The CDR3 is 19 amino acids. In DNA form, the CDR3 reads TGCGCCAGCAGCCAAGTTGCCGGGACACATGAGTTAGGCGATCAGCCCCAGCATTTT. Its protein is CASSQVAGTHELGDQPQHF.

This clonotype was detected ten times or more. The genes are TRBV29-1 and TRBJ2-3; D is unresolved. This CDR3 spans 14 amino acids. V was cut by 6 bases and J by 0 bases, with 13 bases left in between. From germline, CDR1 is SQVTM and CDR2 ANQGSEA. The CDR3: CSVDMIPSTDTQYF. In DNA form, the CDR3 reads TGCAGCGTCGACATGATACCTAGCACAGATACGCAGTATTTT.

There are many counts of this clonotype. The V and J genes are TRBV5-4 and TRBJ2-3; 7 bases are shared with TRBD1. CDR1 and CDR2 (germline): SGHNT, YYREEE (reference sequence). This CDR3 is 17 amino acids long. V dropped 1 base and J dropped 4; count of bases not matched to a gene: 12. CDR3 sequence reads: CASSLPGGGEFADTQYF. CDR3 bases: TGTGCCAGCAGCTTGCCAGGGGGTGGAGAGTTTGCAGATACGCAGTATTTT.

The chain has TRBV4-2 and TRBJ2-7; 14 bases are a match to TRBD2. This CDR3 comprises 16 residues. Germline assignment: CDR1 LGHNA and CDR2 YNFKEQ. Trimming at V came to 4 bases and at J to 4 bases, leaving 6 bases not matched to a gene. The CDR3 DNA reads as TGTGCCAGCAGCCCGCGACTAGCGGGAGGGCCTTACGAGCAGTACTTC. This codes for CASSPRLAGGPYEQYF.

Concerning this clonotype itself: This may stem from a read error, because a much larger clone lies one nucleotide away. The rearrangement joins TRBV5-6 to TRBJ1-5; D gene uncertain. Germline assignment: CDR1 SGHDT and CDR2 YYEEEE. The CDR3 is made up of 12 amino acids. V gave up 4 bases and J gave up 5 bases, with 7 bases separating them. The CDR3 here is CASSPLDQPQHF. Here the CDR3 DNA reads TGTGCCAGCAGCCCGTTGGATCAGCCCCAGCATTTT.